The entry that follows covers one T cell receptor beta chain sequence. The data are from a study of long-term antiretroviral therapy in people with HIV. The immunoSEQ assay was v3.0, run at survey level. Profiling relied on immunoSEQ multiplex PCR, and the TCRdb table lists in-frame clones only, not all of them. There are several thousand clones in the sample; approximately 83% occur only once, and around 2.9% lies in the top ten. Germline CDR1 is SGHDT and CDR2 is YYEEEE. The CDR3 has 16 residues. The V and J ends lost 0 bases and 4 bases respectively, with 16 bases between them. The rearrangement links TRBV5-6 to TRBJ1-2; D is perhaps TRBD1 (5 bases). The source material was unsorted PBMCs, sampled 3.7 years after starting antiretroviral therapy. This sequence originates from a woman aged 45-65 years with HIV. The CDR3 loop reads CASSLALRGVGYGYTF. In DNA, the CDR3 is TGTGCCAGCAGCTTGGCGCTGCGGGGGGTAGGCTATGGCTACACCTTC.